These T cell receptor beta chains were read from a single sample in a study of shared clonotypes between healthy human individuals. Using immunoSEQ multiplex PCR, the repertoire was profiled, and TCRdb retains in-frame clones only, with some absent. This table has around 2.1 million clones, under 97% appearing once. Source material: naive CD4+ T cells sorted from blood. These receptor sequences come from a man younger than 35 in good health. The CDR3 runs from the conserved cysteine through the conserved F or W. The D gene is left open where the match is weak. The size of a clone is reported for some rows only, either as once, few or many, or as a class for expanded clones.

abundance: .
j_gene: TRBJ1-6
d_gene: TRBD1
v_gene: TRBV5-4
CDR3nt: TGTGCCAGCAGCCGACAGGGGCCCTCTAATTCACCCCTCCACTTT
CDR3aa: CASSRQGPSNSPLHF

abundance: .
j_gene: TRBJ2-5
d_gene: TRBD2
v_gene: TRBV5-1
CDR3nt: TGCGCCAGCAGCTTAGGGACTAGCGGGAGGGGTTTCGAGACCCAGTACTTC
CDR3aa: CASSLGTSGRGFETQYF

abundance: .
j_gene: TRBJ2-3
d_gene: .
v_gene: TRBV5-6
CDR3nt: TGTGCCAGCAGTAGCCGACCGGCAGATACGCAGTATTTT
CDR3aa: CASSSRPADTQYF

abundance: .
j_gene: TRBJ1-6
d_gene: .
v_gene: TRBV7-8
CDR3nt: TGTGCCAGCAGCTCCAGGACAGTTTATAATTCACCCCTCCACTTT
CDR3aa: CASSSRTVYNSPLHF

abundance: .
j_gene: TRBJ1-3
d_gene: TRBD1
v_gene: TRBV5-1
CDR3nt: TGCGCCAGCAGCATGGGACAGTCCGTCTCTGGAAACACCATATATTTT
CDR3aa: CASSMGQSVSGNTIYF

abundance: .
j_gene: TRBJ1-5
d_gene: .
v_gene: TRBV19
CDR3nt: TGTGCCAGTAGTAACGATCAGCCCCAGCATTTT
CDR3aa: CASSNDQPQHF

abundance: .
j_gene: TRBJ2-2
d_gene: .
v_gene: TRBV7-2
CDR3nt: TGTGCCAGCGAACCCTGGAACACCGGGGAGCTGTTTTTT
CDR3aa: CASEPWNTGELFF

abundance: .
j_gene: TRBJ2-2
d_gene: .
v_gene: TRBV5-1
CDR3nt: TGCGCCAGCAGCCCCCCCAACACCGGGGAGCTGTTTTTT
CDR3aa: CASSPPNTGELFF

abundance: .
j_gene: TRBJ1-1
d_gene: .
v_gene: TRBV7-5
CDR3nt: TGTGCCAGAACCTATGGCAGTGGGGACACTGAAGCTTTCTTT
CDR3aa: CARTYGSGDTEAFF

abundance: once
j_gene: TRBJ2-1
d_gene: TRBD2
v_gene: TRBV9
CDR3nt: TGTGCCAGCAGCGTAGATCAAGCGGGGAAAATCAATGAGCAGTTCTTC
CDR3aa: CASSVDQAGKINEQFF

abundance: once
j_gene: TRBJ2-2
d_gene: .
v_gene: TRBV27
CDR3nt: TGTGCCAGCAGTTCTGGGACTCCAACCGGGGAGCTGTTTTTT
CDR3aa: CASSSGTPTGELFF

abundance: .
j_gene: TRBJ1-3
d_gene: .
v_gene: TRBV2
CDR3nt: TGTGCCAGCAGTGAACGACTGGACTCTGGAAACACCATATATTTT
CDR3aa: CASSERLDSGNTIYF

abundance: .
j_gene: TRBJ1-4
d_gene: .
v_gene: TRBV6-1
CDR3nt: TGTGCCAGCAGTGAGATCTTTCAGGTTAATGAAAAACTGTTTTTT
CDR3aa: CASSEIFQVNEKLFF

abundance: .
j_gene: TRBJ1-4
d_gene: TRBD1
v_gene: TRBV6-1
CDR3nt: TGTGCCAGCAGGATGGACAGGGAAAAACTGTTTTTT
CDR3aa: CASRMDREKLFF

abundance: .
j_gene: TRBJ2-2
d_gene: .
v_gene: TRBV19
CDR3nt: TGTGCCAGCCGCCGGGGGGCGGGCGGGGAGCTGTTTTTT
CDR3aa: CASRRGAGGELFF

abundance: .
j_gene: TRBJ1-1
d_gene: .
v_gene: TRBV2
CDR3nt: TGTGCCAGCAGTAGACTAGAAGGGTCCACTGAAGCTTTCTTT
CDR3aa: CASSRLEGSTEAFF

abundance: .
j_gene: TRBJ2-3
d_gene: TRBD2
v_gene: TRBV30
CDR3nt: TGTGCCTGGAGTGTACTGCGGACTAGCAGGGGTGCAGATACGCAGTATTTT
CDR3aa: CAWSVLRTSRGADTQYF

abundance: .
j_gene: TRBJ1-6
d_gene: TRBD1
v_gene: TRBV7-8
CDR3nt: TGTGCCAGCAGCCCGTGGGGACAGGGGATGGATTCACCCCTCCACTTT
CDR3aa: CASSPWGQGMDSPLHF

abundance: .
j_gene: TRBJ2-2
d_gene: .
v_gene: TRBV5-6
CDR3nt: TGTGCCAGCATCCCGGGATGGGGAACAGACACCGGGGAGCTGTTTTTT
CDR3aa: CASIPGWGTDTGELFF

abundance: .
j_gene: TRBJ2-3
d_gene: .
v_gene: TRBV18
CDR3nt: TGTGCCAGCTCACCACTTTTCTCGGATACGCAGTATTTT
CDR3aa: CASSPLFSDTQYF

abundance: .
j_gene: TRBJ1-4
d_gene: TRBD1
v_gene: TRBV11-2
CDR3nt: TGTGCCAGCAGCTTAGATCGCAGGGGGGCTAATGAAAAACTGTTTTTT
CDR3aa: CASSLDRRGANEKLFF

abundance: .
j_gene: TRBJ2-3
d_gene: TRBD2
v_gene: TRBV10-2
CDR3nt: TGCGCCACCGGGACTAGCAGCTCCCCCACAGATACGCAGTATTTT
CDR3aa: CATGTSSSPTDTQYF

abundance: .
j_gene: TRBJ1-2
d_gene: .
v_gene: TRBV7-3
CDR3nt: TGTGCCAGCAGCCCGGACCGGGGCTATGGCTACACCTTC
CDR3aa: CASSPDRGYGYTF

abundance: .
j_gene: TRBJ1-6
d_gene: TRBD1
v_gene: TRBV28
CDR3nt: TGTGCCAGCAGTACTACCCTGACAGGGATTAATTCACCCCTCCACTTT
CDR3aa: CASSTTLTGINSPLHF

abundance: .
j_gene: TRBJ1-2
d_gene: .
v_gene: TRBV10-3
CDR3nt: TGTGCCATCAGCCCCAGGGGCAACTATGGCTACACCTTC
CDR3aa: CAISPRGNYGYTF

abundance: .
j_gene: TRBJ1-2
d_gene: TRBD1
v_gene: TRBV7-2
CDR3nt: TGTGCCAGCAGACGGAAACAGGGGGTTGGGTATGGCTACACCTTC
CDR3aa: CASRRKQGVGYGYTF

abundance: .
j_gene: TRBJ2-2
d_gene: TRBD1
v_gene: TRBV5-4
CDR3nt: TGTGCCAGCAGCTTAACAGGGGGCGCGCCCGGGGAGCTGTTTTTT
CDR3aa: CASSLTGGAPGELFF

abundance: .
j_gene: TRBJ1-4
d_gene: .
v_gene: TRBV19
CDR3nt: TGTGCCAGTAGTATCTACCCCCCGGCTACTAATGAAAAACTGTTTTTT
CDR3aa: CASSIYPPATNEKLFF

abundance: .
j_gene: TRBJ2-2
d_gene: TRBD2
v_gene: TRBV28
CDR3nt: TGTGCCAGCAGTCCCCGGACTAGCGGGGGATACACCGGGGAGCTGTTTTTT
CDR3aa: CASSPRTSGGYTGELFF

abundance: .
j_gene: TRBJ2-7
d_gene: .
v_gene: TRBV6-5
CDR3nt: TGTGCCAGCGGCCCAGATCCAGGGGTGTCAAGGCAGTACTTC
CDR3aa: CASGPDPGVSRQYF

abundance: .
j_gene: TRBJ2-7
d_gene: .
v_gene: TRBV12-5
CDR3nt: TGTGCTAGTGGGGGTGGGGAACCTAGCTCCTACGAGCAGTACTTC
CDR3aa: CASGGGEPSSYEQYF

abundance: once
j_gene: TRBJ2-7
d_gene: .
v_gene: TRBV5-5
CDR3nt: TGTGCCAGCAGCTCGAACGTTGGCTCCTACGAGCAGTACTTC
CDR3aa: CASSSNVGSYEQYF

abundance: .
j_gene: TRBJ1-4
d_gene: TRBD1
v_gene: TRBV7-2
CDR3nt: TGTGCCAGCAGCTTAGGAGGGGGCGGGGATGAAAAACTGTTTTTT
CDR3aa: CASSLGGGGDEKLFF

abundance: .
j_gene: TRBJ1-6
d_gene: .
v_gene: TRBV7-9
CDR3nt: TGTGCCAGCAGCCCGGGTGGGGAGAATTCACCCCTCCACTTT
CDR3aa: CASSPGGENSPLHF

abundance: .
j_gene: TRBJ2-1
d_gene: .
v_gene: TRBV6-6
CDR3nt: TGTGCCAGCAGTTACACCGCCTACAATGAGCAGTTCTTC
CDR3aa: CASSYTAYNEQFF

abundance: .
j_gene: TRBJ1-2
d_gene: .
v_gene: TRBV6-5
CDR3nt: TGTGCCAGCAGTTACTCCAGCGGGGGCCCCTCTTCTGGCTACACCTTC
CDR3aa: CASSYSSGGPSSGYTF

abundance: .
j_gene: TRBJ1-2
d_gene: .
v_gene: TRBV5-6
CDR3nt: TGTGCCAGCAGCTTAGGACAGAACTATGGCTACACCTTC
CDR3aa: CASSLGQNYGYTF

abundance: few
j_gene: TRBJ1-5
d_gene: .
v_gene: TRBV7-2
CDR3nt: TGTGCCAGCAGCTTAGAACGGAATCAGCCCCAGCATTTT
CDR3aa: CASSLERNQPQHF

abundance: few
j_gene: TRBJ2-3
d_gene: .
v_gene: TRBV5-4
CDR3nt: TGTGCCAGCAGCTTGCCTAGCACCACAGATACGCAGTATTTT
CDR3aa: CASSLPSTTDTQYF

abundance: .
j_gene: TRBJ2-7
d_gene: TRBD2
v_gene: TRBV6-1
CDR3nt: TGTGCCAGCAGGGGACTAGCCCTTTACGAGCAGTACTTC
CDR3aa: CASRGLALYEQYF

abundance: .
j_gene: TRBJ2-7
d_gene: TRBD1
v_gene: TRBV7-9
CDR3nt: TGTGCCAGCAGCTTATATCCCCCCGCGACAGGGTCCTACGAGCAGTACTTC
CDR3aa: CASSLYPPATGSYEQYF

abundance: .
j_gene: TRBJ1-1
d_gene: .
v_gene: TRBV5-1
CDR3nt: TGCGCCAGCAGCTTGGCCGGGGCGCCGAACACTGAAGCTTTCTTT
CDR3aa: CASSLAGAPNTEAFF

abundance: .
j_gene: TRBJ2-5
d_gene: .
v_gene: TRBV6-6
CDR3nt: TGTGCCAGCAGTTACCCTGGCCGGGTCCCCCAAGAGACCCAGTACTTC
CDR3aa: CASSYPGRVPQETQYF

abundance: .
j_gene: TRBJ2-1
d_gene: .
v_gene: TRBV29-1
CDR3nt: TGCAGCGTTGAACGAAGTTACAATGAGCAGTTCTTC
CDR3aa: CSVERSYNEQFF

abundance: .
j_gene: TRBJ1-1
d_gene: TRBD1
v_gene: TRBV6-5
CDR3nt: TGTGCCAGCAGTTACCAGCAGGGGGTCGCTGAAGCTTTCTTT
CDR3aa: CASSYQQGVAEAFF

abundance: once
j_gene: TRBJ2-1
d_gene: TRBD2
v_gene: TRBV2
CDR3nt: TGTGCCAGCAGAAATAGCGGGAGCTCAAATGAGCAGTTCTTC
CDR3aa: CASRNSGSSNEQFF

abundance: .
j_gene: TRBJ2-7
d_gene: .
v_gene: TRBV10-3
CDR3nt: TGTGCCATCGGGCTCTCCTACGAGCAGTACTTC
CDR3aa: CAIGLSYEQYF

abundance: .
j_gene: TRBJ1-1
d_gene: .
v_gene: TRBV5-1
CDR3nt: TGCGCCAGCAGCTTGGAATACCGGGGCACTGAAGCTTTCTTT
CDR3aa: CASSLEYRGTEAFF

abundance: .
j_gene: TRBJ2-7
d_gene: .
v_gene: TRBV4-1
CDR3nt: TGCGCCAGCAGCCAACTATGGGCCGCTAACTACGAGCAGTACTTC
CDR3aa: CASSQLWAANYEQYF

abundance: .
j_gene: TRBJ2-5
d_gene: .
v_gene: TRBV4-1
CDR3nt: TGCGCCAGCAGCCAAATCAACCGGGAAGAGACCCAGTACTTC
CDR3aa: CASSQINREETQYF

abundance: .
j_gene: TRBJ2-3
d_gene: .
v_gene: TRBV20-1
CDR3nt: TGCAGTGCTACCGGGCTCGGTACGCAGTATTTT
CDR3aa: CSATGLGTQYF

abundance: .
j_gene: TRBJ2-3
d_gene: .
v_gene: TRBV30
CDR3nt: TGTGCCTGGAGTGGTTACGGCAGGGAAAGCACAGATACGCAGTATTTT
CDR3aa: CAWSGYGRESTDTQYF

abundance: once
j_gene: TRBJ2-7
d_gene: TRBD1
v_gene: TRBV11-2
CDR3nt: TGTGCCAGCAGCTTAGACCGGGACAGCTCCTACGAGCAGTACTTC
CDR3aa: CASSLDRDSSYEQYF